The 18 T cell receptor beta chains below were found in one sample sequenced in a study of T cell clonality in common variable immunodeficiency. Assay: immunoSEQ multiplex PCR; the TCRdb copy retains only in-frame clones and omits some. Altogether some 2,500 clones were found in the sample, and no singletons occur. Study-wide results and limits: Fewer deletions and N-nucleotide insertions were reportedly seen in common variable immunodeficiency TCR beta sequences.

These receptors have no identified antigens. The sequenced sample consisted of peripheral blood mononuclear cells. These receptors were collected from a human donor with common variable immunodeficiency.

This clone has a handful of counts. CDR3: CASSTNGGETQYF. The part of the CDR3 DNA that was read is TGTGCCAGTAGTACTAACGGCGGGGAGACC. The V and J genes are TRBV19 and TRBJ2-5, with D possibly being TRBD2 (5 bases). The missing CDR3 end, 3 residues past where the read stops, is filled in from the germline J gene. The CDR3 is 13 amino acids. Per germline, CDR1 LNHDA and CDR2 SQIVND (reference sequence). Between the trimmed V and J ends, which lost 4 bases and 5 bases, there was a span of 11 bases.

This clone showed up many times. The chain's CDR3 is CASSPTGQPIYGYTF. Partial CDR3 DNA: TGCGCCAGCAGCCCGACCGGACAGCCCATCTATGGC. V is TRBV5-1 and J is TRBJ1-2, with a weak D call TRBD1 (6 bases). The read gets to within 3 residues of the CDR3 end, and the germline J gene fills in the rest. Germline CDR1 reads SGHRS; CDR2 reads YFSETQ. V was shortened by 4 bases and J by 4 bases, with 17 bases between the two germline ends. CDR3 size: 15 residues.

This clone turned up a few times. The read halts 3 residues ahead of the CDR3 end, with the missing end drawn from the germline J gene. The chain is built from TRBV19 and TRBJ2-5, with D possibly being TRBD2 (6 bases). The CDR3 is made up of 17 amino acids. Trimming left V 5 bases short and J 1 base short, with 20 bases between. Germline loops: CDR1 LNHDA, CDR2 SQIVND (reference sequence). CDR3 bases read: TGTGCCAGTAGTTCCTCTCGACTAGTGGGGGGCCAAGAGACC. Translated, it gives CASSSSRLVGGQET. The entire CDR3 protein is CASSSSRLVGGQETQYF.

This clone occurred a few times. This likely stems from a read error, as it lies one base from a far larger clone. In the same sample, other DNA sequences code for this CDR3. The covered CDR3 bases are TGTGCCAGCAGTGAAGCCCGGGACAGGGTATTTGATGGT. Its translation: CASSEARDRVFDG. The CDR3 in its entirety is CASSEARDRVFDGYTF. The chain couples TRBV2 to TRBJ1-2; 9 bases align to TRBD1. The observed sequence ends 3 residues before the CDR3 terminus, with the missing tail filled in from the germline J gene. The germline gives CDR1 SNHLY, CDR2 FYNNEI. The length of the CDR3 is 16 residues.

With respect to this clone: The read gets to within 3 residues of the CDR3 end, and the germline J gene fills in the rest. V and J are TRBV19 and TRBJ2-7; 8 nucleotides align to TRBD1. The V gene's germline CDR1 is LNHDA and CDR2 SQIVND (reference sequence). The V and J ends lost 5 bases and 4 bases, in that order; junction bases with no gene match: 16. CDR3 length: 17 amino acids. This chain's CDR3 is CASSPIQGGTSGYEQYF. The CDR3 DNA, read in part, is TGTGCCAGTAGTCCCATACAGGGGGGAACTTCTGGGTACGAG. Supplemented by reference TRBV19 and TRBJ2-7, the full variable domain reads DGGITQSPKYLFRKEGQNVTLSCEQNLNHDAMYWYRQDPGQGLRLIYYSQIVNDFQKGDIAEGYSVSREKKESFPLTVTSAQKNPTAFYLCASSPIQGGTSGYEQYFGPGTRLTVT.

This clone is medium-sized by share. The read gets to within 3 residues of the CDR3 end, and the germline J gene fills in the rest. The chain employs TRBV6-1 and TRBJ1-2; weak D call: TRBD1 (6 bases). Trimming pared 1 base from V and 7 bases from J, leaving 10 bases between. The CDR3 consists of 13 residues. Germline values: CDR1 MNHNS, CDR2 SASEGT. The sequenced part of the CDR3 DNA is TGTGCCAGCAGTGAAGTCGTAGGGGGTGGC. Its translation: CASSEVVGGG. In full, the CDR3 is CASSEVVGGGYTF.

This clone qualifies as medium-sized. The read halts 3 residues ahead of the CDR3 end, with the missing end drawn from the germline J gene. The rearrangement uses TRBV2 and TRBJ1-5; 7 nucleotides match TRBD1. Germline V gene data show CDR1 as SNHLY and CDR2 as FYNNEI. V shed 6 bases, J shed 6 bases, and the junction held 5 bases outside the gene matches. The CDR3 covers 13 residues. The covered CDR3 bases are TGTGCCAGCAGGAGGGAGGGGGCTCAGCCC. Its translation is CASRREGAQP. In full, the CDR3 is CASRREGAQPQHF.

This clone is medium-sized within its sample. The CDR3 end falls 3 residues outside the read, so it is completed with the germline J gene. The chain carries TRBV10-3 and TRBJ2-3; TRBD2 matches 9 bases. Germline trimming cut 7 bases from V and 3 bases from J; bases unmatched to any gene: 8. CDR1 ENHRY and CDR2 SYGVKD come from the germline V gene. This CDR3 is 15 amino acids long. Incomplete CDR3 DNA: TGTGCCATCACCGCCAGCGGGGGGTTGACAGATACG. Its translation is CAITASGGLTDT. The CDR3 in its entirety is CAITASGGLTDTQYF.

This clone was recorded at least ten times. The read is 3 residues too short to cover the CDR3 end, so that end is filled in from the germline J gene. The V gene is TRBV9, the J gene TRBJ2-1, with D tentatively TRBD1 (5 bases). The CDR3 extends over 17 amino acids. The V gene's germline CDR1 is SGDLS and CDR2 YYNGEE. V shed 4 bases and J shed 4 bases, with 21 bases lying between them. CDR3 DNA (partial): TGTGCCAGCAGCCCCGCACCACGGACAACAGTGTACAATGAG. Translated: CASSPAPRTTVYNE. The whole CDR3 sequence is CASSPAPRTTVYNEQFF.

This clone is classed as medium-sized (0.01 to 0.1%). Coverage ceases 3 residues before the CDR3 finishes, and the germline J gene fills in the end. This chain links TRBV2 with TRBJ1-5; 12 nucleotides agree with TRBD1. The CDR3 contains 19 residues. Germline V gene data show CDR1 as SNHLY and CDR2 as FYNNEI. V was pared by 3 bases and J by 5 bases, with 14 bases of the junction left unmatched. The sequenced part of the CDR3 DNA is TGTGCCAGCAGTGAGGGTCTTAGGTGGGACAGGGGGCGCGATCAGCCC. It codes for CASSEGLRWDRGRDQP. The entire CDR3 reads CASSEGLRWDRGRDQPQHF.

This clone is medium-sized within its sample. The read stops 3 residues short of the end of the CDR3; the missing end is completed from the germline J gene. V and J are TRBV7-3 and TRBJ2-1; possible D gene TRBD1, 5 bases. The length of the CDR3 is 15 residues. Looked up from germline, CDR1 is SGHTA and CDR2 is FQGTGA. Trimming pared 4 bases from V and 1 base from J, leaving 11 bases between. The CDR3 DNA, read in part, is TGTGCCAGCAGCTCCGGACATACTTCCTACAATGAG. This codes for CASSSGHTSYNE. The whole CDR3 sequence reads CASSSGHTSYNEQFF.

This clone was seen a few times. The DNA ends 3 residues before the CDR3 does, and the rest of the CDR3 is filled in from the germline J gene. This rearrangement joins TRBV30 to TRBJ2-3; 9 bases map to TRBD2. Germline CDR1 reads GTSNPN; CDR2 reads SVGIG (reference sequence). The V gene end was trimmed by 0 bases and the J gene end by 6 bases; junction bases not matched to a gene: 7. The CDR3 consists of 15 residues. CDR3 in amino acids: CAWSVGLAGTDTQYF. The sequenced part of the CDR3 DNA is TGTGCCTGGAGTGTAGGGCTAGCGGGGACCGATACG.

Many counts were recorded for this clone. The read ends 3 residues before the CDR3 terminus; that terminus is restored from the germline J gene. At the DNA level, this CDR3 is encoded by other sequences in the same sample as well. The chain combines TRBV20-1 with TRBJ1-4; 9 bases are shared with TRBD1. V gave up 3 bases and J gave up 8 bases; unmatched junction bases: 19. CDR1 is DFQATT, CDR2 SNEGSKA, per germline (reference sequence). The CDR3 spans 18 residues. The CDR3 reads CSASPPGQGSIGREKLFF. CDR3 bases read: TGCAGTGCTAGTCCCCCGGGACAGGGCTCGATAGGAAGGGAAAAA.

By proportion, this clone is medium-sized. The read ends 3 residues shy of where the CDR3 ends; the end is completed using the germline J gene. V gene TRBV2 combines with J gene TRBJ2-4, with 7 positions matching TRBD1. This CDR3 has 14 residues. V trimming: 7 bases; J trimming: 6 bases; junction bases outside the gene matches: 9. Per the germline V gene, CDR1 is SNHLY and CDR2 is FYNNEI. The chain's CDR3 is CASTLAGGRNIQYF. The DNA read from the CDR3 is TGTGCCAGCACTTTAGCAGGGGGACGAAACATT.

This clone is medium-sized (0.01 to 0.1%) within its sample. The read is 3 residues too short to cover the CDR3 end, so that end is filled in from the germline J gene. This chain joins TRBV7-8 and TRBJ2-5, with 12 bases matching TRBD1. Germline CDR1 reads SGHVS; CDR2 reads FQNEAQ. This CDR3 comprises 14 residues. The V gene end was trimmed by 7 bases and the J gene end by 5 bases; junction bases not matched to a gene: 5. The CDR3 bases that were read are TGTGCCAGCATGAGGGACAGGGGGCAGGAGACC. Encoded protein: CASMRDRGQET. The full CDR3 is CASMRDRGQETQYF. Looking up the rest from reference TRBV7-8 and TRBJ2-5 gives the full variable domain: GAGVSQSPRYKVAKRGQDVALRCDPISGHVSLFWYQQALGQGPEFLTYFQNEAQLDKSGLPSDRFFAERPEGSVSTLKIQRTQQEDSAVYLCASMRDRGQETQYFGPGTRLLVL.

This clone was seen at least ten times. The observed sequence ends 3 residues before the CDR3 terminus, with the missing tail filled in from the germline J gene. V is TRBV27 and J is TRBJ1-2; 8 positions agree with TRBD1. Per germline, CDR1 MNHEY and CDR2 SMNVEV (reference sequence). With V trimmed by 5 bases and J by 4 bases, 9 bases remained unmatched. The CDR3 runs to 15 residues. The sequenced part of the CDR3 DNA is TGTGCCAGCAGTCCAGACAGCGGACAGGGCTATGGC. This translates into CASSPDSGQGYG. The whole CDR3 reads CASSPDSGQGYGYTF.

Ten or more counts support this clone. The read ends 3 residues shy of where the CDR3 ends; the end is completed using the germline J gene. The genes are TRBV5-1 and TRBJ2-7, with D possibly matching TRBD2 (7 bases). This CDR3 contains 17 residues. V lost 0 bases and J lost 1, with 17 bases in between. In germline, CDR1 is SGHRS, CDR2 YFSETQ. The CDR3 sequence is CASSLGSGDGGSYEQYF. The CDR3 DNA, read in part, is TGCGCCAGCAGCTTGGGCTCAGGGGACGGGGGGTCCTACGAG.

This clone is labeled as medium-sized. The sequenced fragment ends 3 residues before the CDR3 boundary, so the rest is inferred from the germline J gene. V gene TRBV6-1 combines with J gene TRBJ1-1; 9 bases agree with TRBD1. V lost 2 bases to trimming and J lost 4 bases; unmatched junction nucleotides: 8. CDR1 MNHNS and CDR2 SASEGT come from the germline V gene. The CDR3 runs to 16 residues. CDR3 protein: CASSEKTGTGSTEAFF. The covered CDR3 bases are TGTGCCAGCAGTGAAAAAACCGGGACAGGGAGCACTGAA.